Listed here are 17 T cell receptor beta chains from one sample, sequenced in a study of identical twins. MiXCR was run by TCRdb on the 5' RACE reads, yielding one entry per CDR3 protein. The table includes around 250,000 distinct CDR3 sequences, 6% to 7% detected once. The sample was also reused in another study, on T cells expressing NK-cell markers.

Sequenced: CD8+ T cells sorted from blood. The receptor source for this set is a woman aged 18 to 35 in good health.

This clonotype was picked up a small number of times. V and J are TRBV6-5 and TRBJ1-1; no firm D call. With 2 bases removed from V and 8 bases from J, the gap between germline ends came to 15 bases. Germline CDR1 is MNHEY and CDR2 is SVGAGI. CDR3 length equals 14 residues. In DNA, the CDR3 is TGTGCCAGCAGTTACCTCGTTATAGGTCTAGAAGCTTTCTTT. This sequence encodes CASSYLVIGLEAFF.

This clonotype was seen repeatedly, ten times or more. The chain combines TRBV27 with TRBJ2-1; 9 positions match TRBD2. This CDR3 is 12 amino acids long. V was clipped by 7 bases and J by 7 bases; unmatched bases: 2. Looked up from germline, CDR1 is MNHEY and CDR2 is SMNVEV (reference sequence). CDR3 coding DNA: TGTGCCAGCATGACTAGCGGAAATGAGCAGTTCTTC. Translated, it gives CASMTSGNEQFF.

This clonotype was observed a few times. This chain uses TRBV20-1 with TRBJ2-7; D remains unclear. This CDR3 has 10 residues. V dropped 5 bases and J dropped 4 bases, with 6 bases sitting between them. CDR1 is DFQATT and CDR2 is SNEGSKA in the germline V gene (reference sequence). The CDR3 here is CSASEYEQYF. CDR3 DNA sequence: TGCAGTGCTTCCGAATACGAGCAGTACTTC.

This clonotype showed up just a few times. The rearrangement joins TRBV5-1 to TRBJ2-5; TRBD2 aligns across 7 bases. J was trimmed by 5 bases and V by 4 bases; bases with no gene match: 11. CDR3 length equals 15 residues. The germline V gene encodes CDR1 SGHRS and CDR2 YFSETQ. The DNA of the CDR3 is TGCGCCAGCAGCCTGAGACGGGAGGATGTGGAGACCCAGTACTTC. This codes for CASSLRREDVETQYF.

This clonotype showed up just a few times. The gene calls are TRBV20-1 and TRBJ2-7; D is uncertain. The V end was cut by 1 base, the J end by 3 bases, with 13 bases between. The CDR3 extends over 14 amino acids. Germline CDR1 and CDR2: DFQATT and SNEGSKA (reference sequence). CDR3 nucleotide sequence: TGCAGTGCTAGAGGAGTCCAGAACCACTACGAGCAGTACTTC. Residues: CSARGVQNHYEQYF.

The chain is built from TRBV20-1 and TRBJ1-1; 11 bases agree with TRBD1. This CDR3 region has 13 residues. The V segment lost 5 bases and the J segment 9 bases; nucleotides outside the gene matches: 8. Germline lookup yields CDR1 DFQATT and CDR2 SNEGSKA (reference sequence). The CDR3 DNA sequence: TGCAGTGCTCCCTCCGGACAGGGGGCGAAAGCTTTCTTT. This gives the protein CSAPSGQGAKAFF.

This clonotype appeared many times. The genes are TRBV13 and TRBJ2-7; D is unclear. Per germline, CDR1 PRHDT and CDR2 FYEKMQ (reference sequence). V was cut by 3 bases and J by 3 bases, with 12 bases left in between. The length of the CDR3 is 14 residues. The CDR3 DNA sequence: TGTGCCAGCAGCTTTGGTCGAACGGGCTACGAGCAGTACTTC. Translated, it gives CASSFGRTGYEQYF. Full variable domain (remainder filled in from reference TRBV13 and TRBJ2-7): AAGVIQSPRHLIKEKRETATLKCYPIPRHDTVYWYQQGPGQDPQFLISFYEKMQSDKGSIPDRFSAQQFSDYHSELNMSSLELGDSALYFCASSFGRTGYEQYFGPGTRLTVT.

The chain combines TRBV11-2 with TRBJ2-2; D uncertain. Germline CDR1 reads SGHAT; CDR2 reads FQNNGV. The CDR3 is 14 amino acids. The ends were cut back, 1 base at V and 7 bases at J, with 10 bases in the middle. The CDR3 DNA reads as TGTGCCAGCAGCTTAGGCAGCCTGGGCGGGGAGCTGTTTTTT. As protein: CASSLGSLGGELFF. The full variable domain, its missing parts supplied by reference TRBV11-2 and TRBJ2-2, is EAGVAQSPRYKIIEKRQSVAFWCNPISGHATLYWYQQILGQGPKLLIQFQNNGVVDDSQLPKDRFSAERLKGVDSTLKIQPAKLEDSAVYLCASSLGSLGGELFFGEGSRLTVL.

This clonotype was detected many times. V gene TRBV6-1 combines with J gene TRBJ2-1; 9 bases map to TRBD2. The V segment lost 4 bases and the J segment 3 bases; nucleotides outside the gene matches: 1. This CDR3 comprises 14 residues. Germline CDR1 reads MNHNS; CDR2 reads SASEGT. This CDR3 reads CASSGAGGYNEQFF. The CDR3 region has the DNA TGTGCCAGCAGTGGAGCGGGAGGCTACAATGAGCAGTTCTTC.

This clonotype was counted many times. The chain couples TRBV20-1 to TRBJ2-7; 10 nucleotides match TRBD1. Unmatched junction bases numbered 7, after V lost 6 bases and J lost 2 bases. There are 14 residues in the CDR3. Germline CDR1 is DFQATT and CDR2 is SNEGSKA (reference sequence). In DNA form, the CDR3 reads TGCAGTGCGGGGGGGACAGGGGACCCCTACGAGCAGTACTTC. As protein: CSAGGTGDPYEQYF.

This clonotype was observed a few times. The gene calls are TRBV12-5 and TRBJ2-7, with D tentatively TRBD1 (6 bases). Germline CDR1 and CDR2: LGHNT and FRNRAP. Trimming left V 4 bases short and J 2 bases short, with 12 bases between. The CDR3 loop spans 14 amino acids. CDR3 loop: CASGSTDRTYEQYF. The CDR3 bases are TGTGCTAGTGGTTCCACCGACAGGACCTACGAGCAGTACTTC.

This clonotype was observed a few times. The chain employs TRBV11-2 and TRBJ2-1; TRBD1 might be the D (6 bases). The CDR3 totals 14 residues. Between the trimmed V and J ends, which lost 5 bases and 6 bases, there was a span of 14 bases. Germline values: CDR1 SGHAT, CDR2 FQNNGV. In DNA, the CDR3 is TGTGCCAGCAGCACATGGACAGAACCCAATGAGCAGTTCTTC. As protein: CASSTWTEPNEQFF.

The sample holds many counts of this clonotype. The J gene is TRBJ2-3, the V gene TRBV9, with no clear D. CDR1 and CDR2 from the germline V gene are SGDLS and YYNGEE. The CDR3 runs 14 residues. Trimming took off 3 bases at V and 0 bases at J, with 8 bases between the two ends. The CDR3 spells CASSGASSTDTQYF. In DNA form, the CDR3 reads TGTGCCAGCAGCGGCGCGAGCAGCACAGATACGCAGTATTTT.

In its sample, this clonotype was seen a few times. CDR3 residues: CASSARLGGNHNEQFF. The CDR3 nucleotides are TGTGCCAGCAGCGCGCGACTAGGGGGTAACCACAATGAGCAGTTCTTC. The chain joins TRBV9 to TRBJ2-1; D may match TRBD1 or TRBD2 (6 bases each). In germline, CDR1 is SGDLS, CDR2 YYNGEE. V lost 3 bases and J lost 5, with 18 bases in between. This CDR3 is 16 amino acids long.

In this sample, this clonotype turned up many times. V gene TRBV9 combines with J gene TRBJ2-1; TRBD2 matches 13 bases. The V gene's germline CDR1 is SGDLS and CDR2 YYNGEE. This CDR3 is 16 amino acids long. The V gene end was trimmed by 6 bases and the J gene end by 2 bases; junction bases not matched to a gene: 5. The CDR3 loop reads CASTLTSGGAYNEQFF. The CDR3 region has the DNA TGTGCCAGCACCCTTACTAGCGGGGGGGCCTACAATGAGCAGTTCTTC.

This clonotype was found many times. The genes are TRBV29-1 and TRBJ2-1, with a tentative D call TRBD2 (5 bases). The CDR3 loop spans 14 amino acids. Germline V gives CDR1 SQVTM, CDR2 ANQGSEA. Trimming pared 4 bases from V and 7 bases from J, leaving 17 bases between. DNA for the CDR3: TGCAGCGTTGGCGGGCAGACTTTTCCAAATGAGCAGTTCTTC. It encodes CSVGGQTFPNEQFF.

The sample holds one count of this clonotype. Its ends do not fully match the called genes, so a read error is possible. This chain uses TRBV12-3 or TRBV12-4 with TRBJ2-7; 10 bases match TRBD1. This CDR3 comprises 16 residues. CDR3 coding DNA: TGTGCCAGCAGTCGTCCTTCGACAGGGGGCCCGATGGAGCAGTACTTT. This gives the protein CASSRPSTGGPMEQYF.